The T cell receptor beta chain described here comes from a study of patients and donors after allogeneic stem cell transplantation. One entry per CDR3 protein, called by TCRdb with MiXCR from the RT-PCR reads. The sample holds roughly 960,000 distinct CDR3 sequences, about 20% seen once. This clonotype was seen only a few times. Trimming cost V 3 bases and J 0 bases, with 8 bases left between them. The CDR3 length is 15 residues. Germline assignment: CDR1 KGHDR and CDR2 SFDVKD. The sequence was obtained from a human donor who was either an allogeneic HSCT recipient or a stem cell or donor lymphocyte infusion donor (not recorded which). It is not recorded whose cells these are; they may come from a transplant donor. This rearrangement joins TRBV24-1 to TRBJ2-1; D is unclear. The sequenced material came from blood, either unsorted or a sorted T cell fraction (not recorded which). CDR3 loop: CATSDHRVSYNEQFF. The CDR3 coding sequence is TGTGCCACCAGTGATCATAGGGTCTCCTACAATGAGCAGTTCTTC.